This is a list of T cell receptor beta chains from one sample in a study of T cell changes during pregnancy in multiple sclerosis. The data were produced by immunoSEQ multiplex PCR, yet TCRdb's version contains in-frame clones alone and is incomplete. Here the sample spans 79,000 or so clones, about 85% being singletons. Sample: peripheral blood, taken before pregnancy. Receptors were obtained from a female donor with multiple sclerosis, enrolled in a pregnancy study. Each CDR3 is given with its conserved first and last residue.

V gene	J gene	CDR3 protein
TRBV29-1	TRBJ1-2	CSVWTGGIYGYTF
TRBV18	TRBJ2-7	CASSPPGTGHSYEQYF
TRBV7-7	TRBJ2-5	CASSLEGAETQYF
TRBV29-1	TRBJ1-4	CSVRGGYSVAGTEKLFF
TRBV5-1	TRBJ2-7	CASSRGTGSNYEQYF
TRBV27	TRBJ1-6	CASSVWGPGQGNSPLHF
TRBV5-8	TRBJ2-4	CASSLERGNIQYF
TRBV6-5	TRBJ2-7	CASTETGTYEQYF
TRBV30	TRBJ2-7	CAWSVLFSRSREQYF
TRBV4-2	TRBJ2-5	CASSQDGGGYQETQYF
TRBV10-1	TRBJ1-1	CASSESGGSRTEAFF
TRBV9	TRBJ1-6	CASSLGTGYSPLHF
TRBV19	TRBJ1-5	CASSIESGIDPLSNQPQHF
TRBV5-1	TRBJ2-3	CASGLQTGGATDTQYF
TRBV19	TRBJ2-7	CASSGRDREEEQYF
TRBV4-1	TRBJ2-7	CASSQELTGGRYEQYF
TRBV7-6	TRBJ2-7	CASSSGDYEQYF
TRBV5-1	TRBJ2-7	CASSLATGDFSYEQYF
TRBV29-1	TRBJ2-1	CSVNSGQGYNEQFF
TRBV5-6	TRBJ2-2	CASSTPDRSHRELFF
TRBV11-2	TRBJ2-3	CASSLEAGGPSTYTDTQYF
TRBV7-8	TRBJ2-1	CASSPRGGTSSYNEQFF
TRBV19	TRBJ2-7	CASSIGQGFNEQYF
TRBV5-4	TRBJ1-1	CASSFGDRVMNTEAFF
TRBV6-5	TRBJ1-2	CATISPSLGYGYTF
TRBV7-8	TRBJ2-1	CASLAGVSYNEQFF
TRBV9	TRBJ2-1	CASSQTGMSWNEQFF
TRBV5-4	TRBJ1-1	CASSLGGGEDTEAFF
TRBV19	TRBJ2-7	CACKSTGYEQYF
TRBV5-6	TRBJ1-4	CASSFISSNEKLFF
TRBV30	TRBJ2-1	CAWSRTGSYEQFF
TRBV6-1	TRBJ2-5	CASSELTQYF
TRBV6-5	TRBJ2-1	CASSYYSGTYNEQFF
TRBV6-5	TRBJ1-5	CASSYSGAGASQPQHF
TRBV5-1	TRBJ2-7	CASSSGRQGSEQYF
TRBV7-2	TRBJ2-7	CASKQQDGAYEQYF
TRBV7-9	TRBJ2-1	CASSFGGGPEYNEQFF
TRBV7-2	TRBJ2-1	CASSLTGDYYNEQFF
TRBV10-2	TRBJ2-5	CASSDLAGGQETQYF
TRBV7-8	TRBJ2-7	CASSLGSSGGYEQYF
TRBV19	TRBJ1-1	CASRPSQRMNTEAFF
TRBV7-9	TRBJ2-7	CASSLARHGTSAFNYEQYF
TRBV29-1	TRBJ2-2	CSVASGVVAGELFF
TRBV4-2	TRBJ2-5	CASSPADRSEETQYF
TRBV5-4	TRBJ1-3	CASSGLEAGLSGNTIYF
TRBV7-2	TRBJ2-1	CASSLQGNEQFF
TRBV28	TRBJ2-5	CASSEATRPETQYF
TRBV18	TRBJ1-3	CASRAGGTGNTIYF
TRBV19	TRBJ2-6	CASSPYRGSGANVLTF
TRBV4-1	TRBJ2-7	CASSQGNPLAGAYEQYF
TRBV5-1	TRBJ1-5	CASSLWGQGASETQHF
TRBV7-9	TRBJ1-2	CASSRGAPGYTF
TRBV7-2	TRBJ2-7	CASSLGLRAYEQYF